This TCR beta chain was sequenced during a study of blood T cell repertoires in COVID-19. About the study: The United States, Italy and Spain supplied acute and convalescent COVID-19 samples. In each case, the material was cDNA or gDNA derived from T cells, B-cell-depleted T cells, or PBMCs.

The table came from immunoSEQ multiplex PCR; TCRdb's copy has only in-frame clones and leaves some out. The sample has hundreds of thousands of clones, 80% to 90% seen once. V lost 4 bases to trimming and J lost 7 bases; unmatched junction nucleotides: 8. The CDR3 extends over 14 amino acids. Germline-derived CDR1 and CDR2 are KGHDR and SFDVKD. The age range of participants was about 18 to 100 years, with residence in about 25 US areas. What was sequenced was PBMCs or T cells enriched from blood (not recorded which). The V gene is TRBV24-1, the J gene TRBJ1-2, with 7 bases matching TRBD1. The sequence was collected from a woman aged 18-29 years who had recovered from COVID-19. DNA for the CDR3: TGTGCCACCAGTGACTCCCAGACAGGGCTTGGCTACACCTTC. This translates into CATSDSQTGLGYTF.